These 32 T cell receptor beta chains share one sample of origin, sequenced in a study of blood T cell repertoires in COVID-19. Sequenced by immunoSEQ multiplex PCR; TCRdb stores in-frame clones only, minus some. The data show several thousand clones, 86% seen once. The source material was peripheral blood. These receptors came from a human donor in a cohort sampled during active COVID-19.

V is TRBV15 and J is TRBJ2-1, with TRBD2 matching over 9 bases. This CDR3 contains 18 residues. Germline trimming cut 0 bases from V and 10 bases from J; bases unmatched to any gene: 16. Germline CDR1 and CDR2: LNHNV and YYDKDF (reference sequence). CDR3 sequence reads: CATSRDPSGVGLFGEQFF. The CDR3, as DNA: TGTGCCACCAGCAGAGATCCTAGCGGGGTTGGTTTATTCGGAGAGCAGTTCTTC.

V usage is TRBV7-9 and J usage is TRBJ2-3; D ambiguous. CDR3 length: 15 amino acids. Looked up from germline, CDR1 is SEHNR and CDR2 is FQNEAQ (reference sequence). Trimming took off 5 bases at V and 4 bases at J, with 16 bases between the two ends. CDR3 in DNA: TGTGCCAGCAGCCCTTTTGTTGGAGCAGCAGATACGCAGTATTTT. Residues: CASSPFVGAADTQYF. Variable domain in full (rest from reference TRBV7-9 and TRBJ2-3): DTGVSQNPRHKITKRGQNVTFRCDPISEHNRLYWYRQTLGQGPEFLTYFQNEAQLEKSRLLSDRFSAERPKGSFSTLEIQRTEQGDSAMYLCASSPFVGAADTQYFGPGTRLTVL.

The CDR3 nucleotides read TGTGCCAGCAGTTTCGGGGTTTACAATGAGCAGTTCTTC. Its translation: CASSFGVYNEQFF. The chain has TRBV27 and TRBJ2-1, with a tentative D call TRBD2 (5 bases). The CDR3 is 13 amino acids. In germline, CDR1 is MNHEY, CDR2 SMNVEV (reference sequence). The V and J ends lost 3 bases and 4 bases respectively, with 7 bases between them.

This clone appeared a single time. The chain uses TRBV28 and TRBJ2-7; 7 bases are shared with TRBD1. CDR3 length: 14 amino acids. Germline values: CDR1 MDHEN, CDR2 SYDVKM. V gave up 7 bases and J gave up 2 bases; unmatched junction bases: 8. CDR3 region: CASKKRGQPYEQYF. CDR3 bases: TGTGCCAGCAAAAAACGGGGACAGCCCTACGAGCAGTACTTC.

The J gene is TRBJ1-4, the V gene TRBV6-6, with no clear D. The CDR3 extends over 16 amino acids. V dropped 1 base and J dropped 0 bases, with 9 bases sitting between them. Germline lookup yields CDR1 MNHNY and CDR2 SVGAGI (reference sequence). The CDR3 region is CASSYLQRATNEKLFF. The CDR3, as DNA: TGTGCCAGCAGTTACTTGCAGCGTGCAACTAATGAAAAACTGTTTTTT.

The V and J genes are TRBV6-5 and TRBJ1-5; 8 bases map to TRBD1. Germline V lookup: CDR1 MNHEY, CDR2 SVGAGI. V lost 5 bases to trimming and J lost 6 bases; unmatched junction nucleotides: 9. The CDR3 covers 15 residues. The CDR3 DNA sequence: TGTGCCAGCAGTCCGGACAGGGCTAGTACTCAGCCCCAGCATTTT. Encoded protein: CASSPDRASTQPQHF.

The chain has TRBV21-1 and TRBJ1-3; the table's D call of TRBD1 was not tested on the DNA. TRBV21-1 is a listed pseudogene. This CDR3 comprises 19 residues. The CDR3 reads CASSTAGTGEVSAGNTIYF. DNA of the CDR3: TGTGCCAGCAGCACCGCCGGAACAGGGGAAGTATCAGCTGGAAACACCATATATTTT.

This rearrangement joins TRBV9 to TRBJ2-2; 11 bases line up with TRBD2. With V trimmed by 3 bases and J by 1 base, 2 bases remained unmatched. The CDR3 is 16 residues long. Germline V gene data show CDR1 as SGDLS and CDR2 as YYNGEE. The CDR3 protein is CASSGTSGGNTGELFF. The CDR3 DNA follows: TGTGCCAGCAGCGGAACTAGCGGGGGGAACACCGGGGAGCTGTTTTTT.

The J gene is TRBJ1-2, the V gene TRBV7-9; 11 bases line up with TRBD1. The CDR3 is made up of 16 amino acids. In germline, CDR1 is SEHNR, CDR2 FQNEAQ (reference sequence). V dropped 5 bases and J dropped 4; count of bases not matched to a gene: 9. The CDR3 region is CASSQSYGTGGYGYTF. The DNA for the CDR3 is TGTGCCAGCAGCCAAAGTTACGGGACAGGGGGCTATGGCTACACCTTC.

Judged by abundance, this clone is medium-sized. The chain employs TRBV27 and TRBJ1-2; TRBD1 might be the D (5 bases). V was clipped by 5 bases and J by 0 bases, with 7 bases between them. CDR1 and CDR2 (germline): MNHEY, SMNVEV (reference sequence). The CDR3 runs 13 residues. The CDR3 region has the DNA TGTGCCAGCAGTCTGACAGCTAACTATGGCTACACCTTC. Protein sequence: CASSLTANYGYTF.

This clone was picked up a small number of times. The chain joins TRBV18 to TRBJ2-7; possible D gene TRBD1, 5 bases. Germline V gives CDR1 KGHSH, CDR2 LQKENI. Trimming took off 4 bases at V and 3 bases at J, with 10 bases between the two ends. CDR3 size: 13 residues. CDR3 in amino acids: CASSLDSLYEQYF. DNA of the CDR3: TGTGCCAGCTCACTTGACAGCCTCTACGAGCAGTACTTC.

The V and J genes are TRBV5-1 and TRBJ2-7; D not certain. The CDR3 sequence is 14 residues long. The germline CDR1 and CDR2 sequences are SGHRS and YFSETQ. V dropped 0 bases and J dropped 2 bases, with 9 bases sitting between them. The DNA for the CDR3 is TGCGCCAGCAGCTTGGAACAGAGCCCCTACGAGCAGTACTTC. Translation: CASSLEQSPYEQYF.

Relative to its sample, this clone is medium-sized. The genes are TRBV6-1 and TRBJ2-5; D perhaps matches TRBD1 (5 bases). The CDR3 runs 15 residues. Trimming pared 1 base from V and 4 bases from J, leaving 13 bases between. Per the germline V gene, CDR1 is MNHNS and CDR2 is SASEGT. The CDR3 DNA is TGTGCCAGCAGTGAAGAGGCAAGGGGATTAGAGACCCAGTACTTC. Translated: CASSEEARGLETQYF.

The CDR3 DNA reads as TGTGCCAGCAGCTCCCGGACAGGATACAATGAGCAGTTCTTC. This sequence encodes CASSSRTGYNEQFF. This sequence joins TRBV9 and TRBJ2-1; 7 positions match TRBD1. The J segment lost 4 bases and the V segment lost 4 bases, leaving 5 bases of the junction unmatched. CDR3 length equals 14 residues. CDR1 is SGDLS and CDR2 is YYNGEE in the germline V gene. Full variable domain (rest looked up from reference TRBV9 and TRBJ2-1): DSGVTQTPKHLITATGQRVTLRCSPRSGDLSVYWYQQSLDQGLQFLIQYYNGEERAKGNILERFSAQQFPDLHSELNLSSLELGDSALYFCASSSRTGYNEQFFGPGTRLTVL.

The chain links TRBV7-8 to TRBJ2-2, with 7 bases lining up with TRBD1. The CDR3 spans 16 residues. V gave up 6 bases and J gave up 6 bases; unmatched junction bases: 13. Germline CDR1 SGHVS, CDR2 FQNEAQ. The CDR3 nucleotides read TGTGCCAGCAGGGGACAGCTCGAAGTGGCGGCCGGGGAGCTGTTTTTT. Residues: CASRGQLEVAAGELFF.

There are a few counts of this clone. The CDR3 DNA reads TGTGCCAGCAGCCCAGAACAGGGGGCCTGGGAAAAACTGTTTTTT. Translating gives CASSPEQGAWEKLFF. This sequence joins TRBV9 and TRBJ1-4; 9 bases are shared with TRBD1. The CDR3 consists of 15 residues. V lost 4 bases to trimming and J lost 8 bases; unmatched junction nucleotides: 9. In germline, CDR1 is SGDLS, CDR2 YYNGEE.

The chain joins TRBV28 to TRBJ1-2; a possible D gene is TRBD1 (6 bases). Trimming took 6 bases from V and 6 from J, leaving 23 bases between them. The CDR3 consists of 16 residues. From germline, CDR1 is MDHEN and CDR2 SYDVKM. CDR3 sequence: CASSYLQGTKYNGYTF. CDR3 sequence (DNA): TGTGCCAGCAGCTATCTACAGGGAACAAAATATAATGGCTACACCTTC.

V is TRBV5-1 and J is TRBJ1-2, with a tentative D call TRBD1 (5 bases). Germline V lookup: CDR1 SGHRS, CDR2 YFSETQ. This CDR3 contains 15 residues. V lost 0 bases and J 4 bases, leaving 13 bases between the germline ends. The CDR3 DNA reads as TGCGCCAGCAGCTTGGGGGACTCCAACCTCTATGGCTACACCTTC. It is translated as CASSLGDSNLYGYTF.

V and J are TRBV28 and TRBJ2-1, with TRBD1 matching 9 bases. The CDR3 contains 15 residues. Germline lookup yields CDR1 MDHEN and CDR2 SYDVKM. Germline trimming cut 5 bases from V and 3 bases from J; bases unmatched to any gene: 5. The CDR3 DNA reads as TGTGCCAGCAGTGGTCACAGGGGGCTCTACAATGAGCAGTTCTTC. The encoded protein is CASSGHRGLYNEQFF. The whole variable domain, remainder taken from reference TRBV28 and TRBJ2-1, is DVKVTQSSRYLVKRTGEKVFLECVQDMDHENMFWYRQDPGLGLRLIYFSYDVKMKEKGDIPEGYSVSREKKERFSLILESASTNQTSMYLCASSGHRGLYNEQFFGPGTRLTVL.

The chain employs TRBV28 and TRBJ2-7; TRBD1 matches 7 bases. The ends lost 3 bases at V and 4 bases at J; junction bases unmatched: 9. Germline CDR1 and CDR2: MDHEN and SYDVKM. The CDR3 totals 15 residues. CDR3 in amino acids: CASSFKQGVAYEQYF. The CDR3 DNA is TGTGCCAGCAGTTTTAAGCAGGGGGTAGCTTACGAGCAGTACTTC.

V gene TRBV2 combines with J gene TRBJ2-1, with TRBD1 as a possible D gene (6 bases). Trimming stripped 2 bases from V and 4 bases from J, with 15 bases between. CDR3 length: 16 residues. Germline CDR1 SNHLY, CDR2 FYNNEI. CDR3 in DNA: TGTGCCAGCAGTGAATTTTCGGGGCAGGGGTACAATGAGCAGTTCTTC. Translation: CASSEFSGQGYNEQFF.

The chain has TRBV7-9 and TRBJ2-1, with D possibly matching TRBD1 (5 bases). Germline V gene data show CDR1 as SEHNR and CDR2 as FQNEAQ (reference sequence). CDR3 length equals 15 residues. V lost 2 bases and J lost 4, with 12 bases in between. The CDR3 loop reads CASSLTRTPYNEQFF. The DNA of the CDR3 is TGTGCCAGCAGCTTAACGAGGACACCTTACAATGAGCAGTTCTTC.

Only one count was recorded for this clone. This chain uses TRBV4-1 with TRBJ2-5; 12 nucleotides agree with TRBD1. J was trimmed by 5 bases and V by 4 bases; bases with no gene match: 14. Germline V lookup: CDR1 MGHRA, CDR2 YSYEKL. This CDR3 is built from 18 residues. CDR3 bases: TGCGCCAGCAGCCCCTCAAGAGTCCGGGACAGGGGGCTGGAGACCCAGTACTTC. Its protein is CASSPSRVRDRGLETQYF.

The chain links TRBV4-1 to TRBJ2-7; D ambiguous. This CDR3 region has 14 residues. Germline V CDR1 and CDR2: MGHRA, YSYEKL. Trimming left V 0 bases short and J 6 bases short, with 12 bases between. The DNA of the CDR3 is TGCGCCAGCAGCCAAGAGAACAGAGTTAGCGAGCAGTACTTC. This encodes CASSQENRVSEQYF.

The chain joins TRBV4-3 to TRBJ2-7; 10 bases are shared with TRBD2. The CDR3 is made up of 15 amino acids. Germline trimming cut 1 base from V and 2 bases from J; bases unmatched to any gene: 2. Germline values: CDR1 LGHNA, CDR2 YSLEER. The CDR3 spells CASSQVLAGTYEQYF. Written as DNA, the CDR3 is TGCGCCAGCAGCCAAGTACTAGCGGGAACCTACGAGCAGTACTTC.

The rearrangement links TRBV19 to TRBJ1-4, with 8 bases aligning to TRBD1. Germline CDR1 is LNHDA and CDR2 is SQIVND (reference sequence). The CDR3 loop spans 16 amino acids. Trimming cost V 6 bases and J 8 bases; bases outside gene matches: 14. The CDR3 DNA reads as TGTGCCAGTAGCAGGCAGGGGGCGGAATTAGGAGAAAAACTGTTTTTT. It translates to CASSRQGAELGEKLFF. Complete variable domain (other parts from reference TRBV19 and TRBJ1-4): DGGITQSPKYLFRKEGQNVTLSCEQNLNHDAMYWYRQDPGQGLRLIYYSQIVNDFQKGDIAEGYSVSREKKESFPLTVTSAQKNPTAFYLCASSRQGAELGEKLFFGSGTQLSVL.

The rearrangement uses TRBV5-5 and TRBJ1-1; the D gene is possibly TRBD1 (6 bases). There are 16 residues in the CDR3. CDR1 is SGHKS, CDR2 YYEKEE, per germline (reference sequence). V gave up 1 base and J gave up 0 bases, with 13 bases separating them. The CDR3 is CASSLRQGNMNTEAFF. The CDR3 nucleotides are TGTGCCAGCAGCTTGAGGCAGGGGAATATGAACACTGAAGCTTTCTTT.

J is TRBJ1-5 and V is TRBV4-3; D is unclear. V lost 0 bases, J lost 4 bases, and 10 bases lay in between. Germline values: CDR1 LGHNA, CDR2 YSLEER. This CDR3 region has 15 residues. The CDR3 protein is CASSQDWQANQPQHF. The DNA of the CDR3 is TGCGCCAGCAGCCAAGATTGGCAGGCTAATCAGCCCCAGCATTTT.

This clone occurred once. V gene TRBV6-5 combines with J gene TRBJ2-5; 10 bases align to TRBD2. The V gene's germline CDR1 is MNHEY and CDR2 SVGAGI. The CDR3 has 16 amino acids. The ends lost 2 bases at V and 1 base at J; junction bases unmatched: 4. The CDR3 sequence: CASSYTSGNLQETQYF. Here the CDR3 DNA reads TGTGCCAGCAGTTACACTAGCGGGAATCTCCAAGAGACCCAGTACTTC.

This chain links TRBV7-8 with TRBJ1-1, with TRBD1 as a possible D gene (5 bases). Germline V gene lookup returns CDR1 SGHVS and CDR2 FQNEAQ. V lost 5 bases, J lost 3 bases, and 22 bases lay in between. The CDR3 sequence is 17 residues long. The CDR3: CASSDTIAGTTYTEAFF. The CDR3 DNA sequence: TGTGCCAGCAGCGACACAATAGCGGGGACCACCTACACTGAAGCTTTCTTT. The whole variable domain, remainder taken from reference TRBV7-8 and TRBJ1-1, is GAGVSQSPRYKVAKRGQDVALRCDPISGHVSLFWYQQALGQGPEFLTYFQNEAQLDKSGLPSDRFFAERPEGSVSTLKIQRTQQEDSAVYLCASSDTIAGTTYTEAFFGQGTRLTVV.

As concerns this clone: The same CDR3 arises from other DNA sequences in this sample as well. The genes are TRBV11-2 and TRBJ2-5; tentatively, D is TRBD2 (5 bases). CDR1 is SGHAT, CDR2 FQNNGV, per germline. The length of the CDR3 is 13 residues. V was clipped by 2 bases and J by 2 bases, with 6 bases between them. The chain's CDR3 is CASSLRGQETQYF. The CDR3, as DNA: TGTGCCAGCAGCTTACGGGGACAAGAGACCCAGTACTTC.

The CDR3 DNA reads as TGTGCCAGCAGTTACCACCCACCGACAGGGGACAATGAGCAGTTCTTC. It is translated as CASSYHPPTGDNEQFF. This chain connects TRBV6-2 or TRBV6-3 to TRBJ2-1; 8 bases align to TRBD1. J gave up 5 bases and V 2 bases, and 8 bases lay outside the gene matches. CDR1 is MNHEY, CDR2 SVGEGT, per germline. The CDR3 is 16 amino acids.